These 27 T cell receptor beta chains were sequenced from one sample in a study of T cell repertoires in cytomegalovirus infection (dated by TCRdb to about 2019). TCRdb shows the sequencer as Illumina HiSeq 1500. TCRdb reanalyzed the raw reads on its own, using fastp at Q25 for trimming and MiXCR for clone calling, and kept in-frame beta chains. Under each unique CDR3 protein, matching rows form one entry showing the most common genes and DNA. For this sample there are hundreds of thousands of distinct CDR3 sequences; less than 25% appear just once. The ten largest clones take up approximately 8.2% of the sample. Specimen: CD8+ T cells from PBMCs. The source of these receptors is a human donor in good health (CMV status not recorded). Some clones in this sample may be carry-over from other donors' samples.

This chain connects TRBV10-3 to TRBJ1-2; D not resolved. This CDR3 is 15 amino acids long. Germline CDR1 ENHRY, CDR2 SYGVKD. Trimming pared 0 bases from V and 0 bases from J, leaving 8 bases between. CDR3 bases: TGTGCCATCAGTGAGTCCGGCAGAACTAACTATGGCTACACCTTC. It specifies CAISESGRTNYGYTF.

This clonotype has ten or more counts. One junction end does not reproduce the germline sequence, and a read error may be involved. The chain recombines TRBV7-7 with TRBJ2-5; no firm D call. Germline V gives CDR1 SSHAT, CDR2 FNYEAQ (reference sequence). The CDR3 is made up of 15 amino acids. CDR3 bases: TGTGCTAGCAGCTTCCAACGATCGGACCAAGAGACCCAGTACTTC. Its translation is CASSFQRSDQETQYF.

About this clonotype itself: This may stem from a read error, because a much larger clone lies one nucleotide away. The chain carries TRBV28 and TRBJ2-5; TRBD1 might be the D (6 bases). From germline, CDR1 is MDHEN and CDR2 SYDVKM. This CDR3 is built from 15 residues. The CDR3: CSSSPWGQADETQYF. CDR3 coding DNA: TGTTCCAGCAGTCCGTGGGGGCAGGCAGATGAGACCCAGTACTTC.

This clonotype was seen many times. The chain carries TRBV7-6 and TRBJ1-2; a weak D match, TRBD1 (6 bases). The CDR3 extends over 15 amino acids. Trimming left V 4 bases short and J 5 bases short, with 17 bases between. CDR1 is SGHVS and CDR2 is FNYEAQ in the germline V gene. CDR3 nucleotide sequence: TGTGCCAGCAGCTCCTCGGGGGGCTTAGGGTATGGCTACACCTTC. Its translation: CASSSSGGLGYGYTF.

This clonotype has at least ten counts. The rearrangement joins TRBV13 to TRBJ1-2; no definite D call. CDR1 is PRHDT, CDR2 FYEKMQ, per germline (reference sequence). The V end lost 5 bases, the J end lost 4 bases, and 8 bases lay between the germline ends. This CDR3 comprises 12 residues. CDR3 coding DNA: TGTGCCAGCAGCCCGGACGGCTATGGCTACACCTTC. This encodes CASSPDGYGYTF.

The chain uses TRBV28 and TRBJ2-3; D is unresolved. The V and J ends lost 2 bases and 0 bases respectively, with 9 bases between them. This CDR3 has 15 amino acids. Germline lookup yields CDR1 MDHEN and CDR2 SYDVKM. Here the CDR3 reads CASSLERHSTDTQYF. The CDR3 DNA sequence: TGTGCCAGCAGTTTAGAACGCCATAGCACAGATACGCAGTATTTT.

The genes are TRBV7-3 and TRBJ2-5; possibly TRBD2 for D (6 bases). This CDR3 is 16 amino acids long. Trimming took off 3 bases at V and 5 bases at J, with 19 bases between the two ends. CDR1 and CDR2 from the germline V gene are SGHTA and FQGTGA. In nucleotides, the CDR3 is TGTGCCAGCAGCTTCGTCGGGGGAACCTCGGTGGAGACCCAGTACTTC. The encoded protein is CASSFVGGTSVETQYF.

This clonotype was seen more than once but under ten times. The chain combines TRBV4-3 with TRBJ2-5, with TRBD2 identical over 9 bases. V lost 5 bases and J lost 1; bases outside the gene matches: 5. CDR1 is LGHNA, CDR2 YSLEER, per germline. CDR3 size: 15 residues. Written as DNA, the CDR3 is TGCGCCAGCAGCGACACGCGGGGGGGCCAAGAGACCCAGTACTTC. This encodes CASSDTRGGQETQYF.

This clonotype was observed a handful of times. V usage is TRBV12-3 or TRBV12-4 and J usage is TRBJ1-2; D gene ambiguous. Trimming pared 2 bases from V and 6 bases from J, leaving 7 bases between. CDR3 length: 12 amino acids. CDR3 sequence reads: CASSLSRDGYTF. DNA of the CDR3: TGTGCCAGCAGTTTAAGTCGCGATGGCTACACCTTC.

A few counts support this clonotype. The chain combines TRBV4-1 with TRBJ1-1; D not resolved. The CDR3 loop spans 16 amino acids. V was trimmed by 1 base and J by 0 bases, leaving 12 bases between them. Germline CDR1 and CDR2: MGHRA and YSYEKL. The CDR3 DNA is TGCGCCAGCAGCCAAGGAGGAGGTGGCATGAACACTGAAGCTTTCTTT. It encodes CASSQGGGGMNTEAFF.

The chain carries TRBV27 and TRBJ2-5; D uncertain. Germline CDR1 is MNHEY and CDR2 is SMNVEV (reference sequence). The CDR3 is 12 amino acids. Trimming removed 8 bases from V and 5 bases from J, with 12 bases in between. CDR3 loop: CASGEGLETQYF. CDR3 DNA: TGTGCCAGCGGGGAAGGGCTTGAGACCCAGTACTTC.

This clonotype was seen more than once but under ten times. A much more abundant neighbour one base away suggests this may be a read error. The chain combines TRBV7-8 with TRBJ2-6; a possible D gene is TRBD1 (5 bases). The CDR3 contains 16 residues. Germline V lookup: CDR1 SGHVS, CDR2 FQNEAQ. CDR3 sequence (DNA): TGTGCCAGCAGCTTAGATAGGAACTCTGGGGCCAGCGTCCTGACTTTC. The encoded protein is CASSLDRNSGASVLTF.

The rearrangement joins TRBV7-9 to TRBJ2-7; TRBD2 aligns across 10 bases. With 3 bases clipped from V and 2 bases from J, the junction kept 4 bases outside the gene matches. The V gene's germline CDR1 is SEHNR and CDR2 FQNEAQ (reference sequence). The CDR3 consists of 15 residues. CDR3 DNA: TGTGCCAGCAGCTTCCTAGCGGGGGCCACCTACGAGCAGTACTTC. Protein sequence: CASSFLAGATYEQYF.

The chain employs TRBV6-2 or TRBV6-3 and TRBJ2-2; the D gene is possibly TRBD1 (6 bases). In germline, CDR1 is MNHEY, CDR2 SVGEGT. The V and J ends lost 2 bases and 11 bases respectively, with 18 bases between them. This CDR3 contains 15 residues. This CDR3 is CASSYEGVTGPELFF. CDR3 bases: TGTGCCAGCAGTTACGAAGGGGTGACAGGTCCAGAGCTGTTTTTT.

J is TRBJ1-5 and V is TRBV7-2; perhaps TRBD1 as D (6 bases). Trimming pared 1 base from V and 1 base from J, leaving 11 bases between. This CDR3 spans 16 amino acids. The germline V gene encodes CDR1 SGHTA and CDR2 FQGNSA. The CDR3, as DNA: TGTGCCAGCAGCTTAGTTTGGAGGGGGAGCAATCAGCCCCAGCATTTT. Translation: CASSLVWRGSNQPQHF.

This clonotype was counted ten times or more. The V and J genes are TRBV7-2 and TRBJ1-2, with D possibly being TRBD1 (5 bases). CDR1 SGHTA and CDR2 FQGNSA come from the germline V gene. The V end lost 1 base, the J end lost 3 bases, and 15 bases lay between the germline ends. This CDR3 is 16 amino acids long. The CDR3, as DNA: TGTGCCAGCAGCTTAGAGTGGGGGACCAGCGACTATGGCTACACCTTC. As protein: CASSLEWGTSDYGYTF.

This clonotype appeared many times. The chain uses TRBV4-1 and TRBJ2-3, with D perhaps matching TRBD2 (7 bases). Deletions cut 4 bases from V and 5 bases from J, with 19 bases between. From germline, CDR1 is MGHRA and CDR2 YSYEKL. This CDR3 is built from 16 residues. The CDR3 protein is CASSLLGGGTGDTQYF. The CDR3 DNA reads TGCGCCAGCAGCCTCCTAGGGGGGGGCACAGGAGATACGCAGTATTTT.

V is TRBV3-1 and J is TRBJ2-1; D perhaps matches TRBD2 (7 bases). Per the germline V gene, CDR1 is LGHDT and CDR2 is YNNKEL (reference sequence). There are 18 residues in the CDR3. Trimming removed 0 bases from V and 0 bases from J, with 15 bases in between. Here the CDR3 reads CASSQESRGGHSYNEQFF. CDR3 DNA sequence: TGTGCCAGCAGCCAAGAGTCGAGGGGGGGCCACTCCTACAATGAGCAGTTCTTC.

This clonotype was observed once. This sequence joins TRBV14 and TRBJ1-5, with TRBD1 matching over 9 bases. The CDR3 runs 21 residues. Germline-derived CDR1 and CDR2 are SGHDN and FVKESK. Trimming at V came to 6 bases and at J to 0 bases, leaving 21 bases not matched to a gene. The CDR3 bases are TGTGCCAGCAGTCCCGGGACAGGGAATTTACCCGAACTAAATAGCAATCAGCCCCAGCATTTT. This translates into CASSPGTGNLPELNSNQPQHF. Supplemented by reference TRBV14 and TRBJ1-5, the full variable domain reads EAGVTQFPSHSVIEKGQTVTLRCDPISGHDNLYWYRRVMGKEIKFLLHFVKESKQDESGMPNNRFLAERTGGTYSTLKVQPAELEDSGVYFCASSPGTGNLPELNSNQPQHFGDGTRLSIL.

The J gene is TRBJ2-1, the V gene TRBV20-1; D is perhaps TRBD1 (5 bases). CDR1 is DFQATT and CDR2 is SNEGSKA in the germline V gene (reference sequence). The CDR3 spans 11 residues. V lost 5 bases to trimming and J lost 7 bases, with 9 bases between them. For the CDR3, the DNA is TGCAGTGCTGAAGGGGTGAATGAGCAGTTCTTC. Translated: CSAEGVNEQFF.

This clonotype was seen only a few times. The chain employs TRBV28 and TRBJ2-3; D is ambiguous. V lost 5 bases and J 4 bases, leaving 16 bases between the germline ends. This CDR3 is 15 amino acids long. Germline V lookup: CDR1 MDHEN, CDR2 SYDVKM. The CDR3 protein is CASSPVSWVADTQYF. CDR3 sequence (DNA): TGTGCCAGCAGTCCGGTCTCTTGGGTGGCAGATACGCAGTATTTT.

The rearrangement links TRBV20-1 to TRBJ1-4; D unclear. Germline CDR1 DFQATT, CDR2 SNEGSKA (reference sequence). V gave up 0 bases and J gave up 8 bases, with 16 bases separating them. The CDR3 has 15 residues. CDR3 sequence: CSARDPFGVSEKLFF. The CDR3, as DNA: TGCAGTGCTAGAGATCCGTTCGGGGTTAGCGAAAAACTGTTTTTT.

There are many counts of this clonotype. V gene TRBV7-9 combines with J gene TRBJ1-2; no definite D call. The CDR3 runs 14 residues. Germline loops: CDR1 SEHNR, CDR2 FQNEAQ (reference sequence). V gave up 5 bases and J gave up 5 bases, with 15 bases separating them. The CDR3, as DNA: TGTGCCAGCAGCCAACTCCGGGAAAAATATGGCTACACCTTC. This gives the protein CASSQLREKYGYTF.

The DNA for the CDR3 is TGCAGCGTTGAAGCAGGGAGCTCCTACGAGCAGTACTTC. Amino acid sequence: CSVEAGSSYEQYF. The J gene is TRBJ2-7, the V gene TRBV29-1; the D gene could be TRBD1 or TRBD2 (5 bases each). Germline CDR1 SQVTM, CDR2 ANQGSEA. There are 13 residues in the CDR3. V lost 1 base, J lost 0 bases, and 7 bases lay in between.

For this clonotype: An end of the junction differs from the germline gene, which may be a read error. The rearrangement joins TRBV25-1 to TRBJ2-4; 8 bases map to TRBD2. Germline lookup yields CDR1 MGHDK and CDR2 SYGVNS. The CDR3 runs 13 residues. Here the CDR3 DNA reads TGTGTCAGCAGCGGACGGGGGGGCCTCATTCAGTACTTC. This translates into CVSSGRGGLIQYF.

The V and J genes are TRBV7-2 and TRBJ2-7; no firm D call. CDR1 and CDR2 from the germline V gene are SGHTA and FQGNSA. V gave up 1 base and J gave up 0 bases, with 10 bases separating them. This CDR3 contains 15 residues. Written as DNA, the CDR3 is TGTGCCAGCAGCTTAGAACTAACGGCCTCCTACGAGCAGTACTTC. This codes for CASSLELTASYEQYF.

The V call is TRBV14, the J call TRBJ2-7; TRBD1 agrees at 10 bases. This CDR3 has 15 amino acids. The trim removed 4 bases at V and 3 bases at J, leaving 6 bases unmatched. Germline assignment: CDR1 SGHDN and CDR2 FVKESK. CDR3 residues: CASSPAGTGVYEQYF. DNA of the CDR3: TGTGCCAGCAGCCCCGCCGGGACAGGGGTCTACGAGCAGTACTTC.